The 10 T cell receptor beta chains reported below all come from one sample, sequenced in a study of graft-versus-host responses after intestinal transplantation (dated by TCRdb to about 2021). To isolate intraepithelial and lamina propria lymphocytes from graft specimens, dithiothreitol, EDTA incubations and collagenase D digestion were used. Libraries were prepared through the immunoSEQ multiplex PCR assay. Imported from immuneACCESS, the table was reduced by TCRdb to in-frame sequences with V and J called. These copies leave out some clones; in studies compared against another copy, an unresolved V gene accounts for under half, and the cause of the remainder is not known. The sample table shows around 17,000 clones, and around three quarters are seen once. About 20% of the sample lies in the top ten. Sequencing used ileum tissue, obtained roughly 3.5 months after intestinal transplant. The receptors come from a human patient who received an intestinal transplant, so some T cells may come from the graft donor.

The chain has TRBV7-8 and TRBJ2-3, with D maybe TRBD2 (6 bases). Germline V CDR1 and CDR2: SGHVS, FQNEAQ. The V end lost 5 bases, the J end lost 9 bases, and 15 bases lay between the germline ends. The length of the CDR3 is 13 residues. CDR3 in DNA: TGTGCCAGCAGCACCTGGGTCGGAGGGACGCAGTATTTT. The encoded protein is CASSTWVGGTQYF.

Only one count was recorded for this clone. CDR3 sequence (DNA): TGTGCCAGCAGTTATGTCACAGGGGGGGACACTGAAGCTTTCTTT. This sequence encodes CASSYVTGGDTEAFF. This chain uses TRBV28 with TRBJ1-1, with 8 positions matching TRBD1. With V trimmed by 4 bases and J by 3 bases, 7 bases remained unmatched. The CDR3 sequence is 15 residues long. Germline V gene data show CDR1 as MDHEN and CDR2 as SYDVKM. The full variable domain, completed using reference TRBV28 and TRBJ1-1, is DVKVTQSSRYLVKRTGEKVFLECVQDMDHENMFWYRQDPGLGLRLIYFSYDVKMKEKGDIPEGYSVSREKKERFSLILESASTNQTSMYLCASSYVTGGDTEAFFGQGTRLTVV.

This chain joins TRBV25-1 and TRBJ2-2; TRBD2 might be the D (6 bases). Trimming took 3 bases from V and 1 from J, leaving 6 bases between them. This CDR3 region has 14 residues. Per germline, CDR1 MGHDK and CDR2 SYGVNS. The CDR3 DNA is TGTGCCAGCAGTGAGACTAGGAACACCGGGGAGCTGTTTTTT. Amino acid sequence: CASSETRNTGELFF.

V is TRBV9 and J is TRBJ1-2; 8 positions agree with TRBD1. The CDR3 extends over 15 amino acids. Germline V lookup: CDR1 SGDLS, CDR2 YYNGEE. V lost 0 bases and J lost 4; bases outside the gene matches: 5. CDR3 sequence (DNA): TGTGCCAGCAGCGTAGGGAGGGACAGGCCCTATGGCTACACCTTC. Protein sequence: CASSVGRDRPYGYTF.

The V call is TRBV6-1, the J call TRBJ2-7; the D gene is possibly TRBD1 (6 bases). Trimming cost V 5 bases and J 2 bases, with 16 bases left between them. The CDR3 is made up of 15 amino acids. In germline, CDR1 is MNHNS, CDR2 SASEGT. The CDR3 region is CASSNGQPATYEQYF. CDR3 coding DNA: TGTGCCAGCAGTAACGGACAGCCAGCTACCTACGAGCAGTACTTC.

The gene calls are TRBV30 and TRBJ2-2; 7 nucleotides line up with TRBD2. Germline lookup yields CDR1 GTSNPN and CDR2 SVGIG (reference sequence). This CDR3 has 14 residues. Trimming removed 1 base from V and 4 bases from J; junction bases left unmatched: 3. DNA of the CDR3: TGTGCCTGGAGTGGCGGGAGTGTCACCGGGGAGCTGTTTTTT. It encodes CAWSGGSVTGELFF.

The V gene is TRBV9, the J gene TRBJ2-7; the D gene is possibly TRBD2 (6 bases). The germline gives CDR1 SGDLS, CDR2 YYNGEE. The CDR3 runs 15 residues. Trimming removed 3 bases at V and 4 bases at J, with 17 bases between. This CDR3 is CASSEGLFAPYEQYF. The CDR3 nucleotides read TGTGCCAGCAGCGAGGGACTCTTTGCCCCGTACGAGCAGTACTTC.

The rearrangement uses TRBV19 and TRBJ2-1, with D possibly being TRBD2 (6 bases). The V end lost 3 bases, the J end lost 2 bases, and 11 bases lay between the germline ends. CDR3 length: 15 residues. Germline assignment: CDR1 LNHDA and CDR2 SQIVND (reference sequence). Here the CDR3 DNA reads TGTGCCAGTAGTATCGGCGGGAAAACCTACAATGAGCAGTTCTTC. This encodes CASSIGGKTYNEQFF.

The chain uses TRBV23-1 and TRBJ1-3, with unresolved D. TRBV23-1 is marked as an open reading frame, function uncertain. The CDR3 loop spans 13 amino acids. Trimming removed 4 bases from V and 2 bases from J, with 6 bases in between. CDR3: CASSRGAGNTIYF. The CDR3 DNA sequence: TGCGCCAGCAGTCGAGGAGCTGGAAACACCATATATTTT.

The chain combines TRBV21-1 with TRBJ2-5; the table names TRBD2, a call not compared with the DNA. TRBV21-1 is a known pseudogene. There are 18 residues in the CDR3. The CDR3 sequence: CASSKEAGGSRRQETQYF. The DNA of the CDR3 is TGTGCCAGCAGCAAAGAGGCGGGTGGGTCCAGACGCCAAGAGACCCAGTACTTC.